This TCR beta chain was retrieved from a study of blood T cell repertoires in COVID-19 (TCRdb year 2020). For the study in its entirety: Samples covering the acute and convalescent phases of COVID-19 were provided by collaborators in the United States, Italy and Spain. Subjects who had been exposed to COVID-19, were actively infected with it, or had recovered from it provided the deeply sampled blood TCRbeta repertoires that made up the dataset. The samples were drawn from two sources: the first 160 participants of the ongoing ImmuneRACE study, and 1,000 to 1,500 subjects contributed by 6 global collaborators. HLA class I and class II types, where available, came from metadata supplied by the sample provider rather than from assay-based typing. Nearly every sample came with metadata listing a de-identified subject ID, COVID-19 status, age in years and sex. The material from the prospective study consisted of cDNA or gDNA derived from T cells, B-cell-depleted T cells, or PBMCs. The repertoires were made available in a free public database intended to serve as a resource for research on the immune response to SARS-CoV-2. Findings and caveats that apply to the study as a whole: The quantity of clinical and demographic metadata differed by source and by participant and was supplied without curation.

The germline V gene encodes CDR1 SNHLY and CDR2 FYNNEI. The junction shows trimming of 2 bases on V and 1 base on J, and the gene matches do not reach 5 bases of it. The CDR3 numbers 16 residues from cysteine through phenylalanine. Left in the record is the CDR3 DNA by itself, 48 bases read in frame from the first base. TCRbeta CDR3 regions were amplified from genomic DNA using the immunoSEQ Assay, a bias-controlled multiplex PCR. The authors' analysis ran thus. The number of nucleated cells in each sample was estimated from the amplification of reference gene primers within the assay. To quantify the absolute abundance of each unique TCRbeta CDR3 rearrangement, sequence reads were collapsed and filtered. For each sample, productive Simpson clonality was calculated as the square root of Simpson's diversity index over productive rearrangements. TCRdb carries this immuneACCESS record with in-frame sequences only. Its versions omit some clonotypes, under half of them owing to an unresolved V gene in the studies checked, with the rest unexplained. The V and J calls and clone size come from that table; D and trimming were worked out from the DNA. The sample yields approximately 160,000 clones; around 86% were counted once. 10% to 15% of the sample is held by the ten biggest clonotypes.

Samples from volunteer blood donors who had recovered from COVID-19 were contributed by a second Seattle source. The collaborating institutions used their own protocols to collect whole blood in K2EDTA tubes. Collaborator samples were shipped for TCRbeta analysis as frozen whole blood, isolated PBMCs, or DNA extracted from either sample type. A remark on this clone: The antigen this receptor binds is unknown. The sample holds no much larger clone one base away, and base qualities are not on file.

The TCR sequence derives from a man aged 65-85 years who had recovered from COVID-19. The source material was peripheral blood. The V and J genes are TRBV2 and TRBJ2-7, with TRBD1 matching 10 junction bases. Here the CDR3 is given as CASSEIGTGVSYEQYF. In nucleotide form, the sequence is TGTGCCAGCAGTGAAATTGGGACAGGGGTTTCCTACGAGCAGTACTTC.